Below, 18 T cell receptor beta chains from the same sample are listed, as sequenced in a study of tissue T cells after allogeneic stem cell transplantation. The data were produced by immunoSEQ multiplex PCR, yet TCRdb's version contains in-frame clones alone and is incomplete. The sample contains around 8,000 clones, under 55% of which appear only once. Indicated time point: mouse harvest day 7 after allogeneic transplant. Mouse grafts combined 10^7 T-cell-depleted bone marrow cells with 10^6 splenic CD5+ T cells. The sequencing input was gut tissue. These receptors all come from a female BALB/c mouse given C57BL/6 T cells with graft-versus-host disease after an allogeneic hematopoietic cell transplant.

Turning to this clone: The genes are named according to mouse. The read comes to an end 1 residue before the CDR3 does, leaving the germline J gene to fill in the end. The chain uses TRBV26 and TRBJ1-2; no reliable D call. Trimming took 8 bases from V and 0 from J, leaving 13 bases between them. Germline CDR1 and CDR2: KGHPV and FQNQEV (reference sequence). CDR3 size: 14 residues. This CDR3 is CASGASKSNSDYTF. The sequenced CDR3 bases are TGTGCCAGCGGTGCCTCCAAATCAAACTCCGACTACACC.

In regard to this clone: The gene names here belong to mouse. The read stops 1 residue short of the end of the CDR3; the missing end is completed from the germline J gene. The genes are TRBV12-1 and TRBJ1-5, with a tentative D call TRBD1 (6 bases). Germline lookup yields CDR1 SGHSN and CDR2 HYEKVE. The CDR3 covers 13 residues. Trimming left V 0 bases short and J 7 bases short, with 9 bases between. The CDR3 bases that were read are TGTGCCAGCTCTCTCGGGGGGGCGCAGGCTCCGCTT. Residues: CASSLGGAQAPL. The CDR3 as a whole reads CASSLGGAQAPLF.

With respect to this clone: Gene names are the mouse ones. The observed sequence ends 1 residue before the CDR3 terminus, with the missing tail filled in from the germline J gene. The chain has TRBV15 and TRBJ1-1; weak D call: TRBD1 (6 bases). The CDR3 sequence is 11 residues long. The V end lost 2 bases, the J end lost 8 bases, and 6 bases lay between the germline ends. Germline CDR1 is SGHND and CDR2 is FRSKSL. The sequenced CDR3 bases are TGTGCCAGCAGTTTACAGGGGGAAGTCTTC. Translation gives CASSLQGEVF. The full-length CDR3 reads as CASSLQGEVFF.

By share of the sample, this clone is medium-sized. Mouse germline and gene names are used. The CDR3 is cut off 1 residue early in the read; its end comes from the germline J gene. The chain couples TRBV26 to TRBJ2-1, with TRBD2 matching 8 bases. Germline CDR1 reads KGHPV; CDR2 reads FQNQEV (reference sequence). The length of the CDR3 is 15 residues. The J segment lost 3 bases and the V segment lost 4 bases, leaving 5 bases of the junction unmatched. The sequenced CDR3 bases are TGTGCCAGCAGTCCCCGGGGGGGCGCCTATGCTGAGCAGTTC. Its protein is CASSPRGGAYAEQF. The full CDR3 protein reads CASSPRGGAYAEQFF.

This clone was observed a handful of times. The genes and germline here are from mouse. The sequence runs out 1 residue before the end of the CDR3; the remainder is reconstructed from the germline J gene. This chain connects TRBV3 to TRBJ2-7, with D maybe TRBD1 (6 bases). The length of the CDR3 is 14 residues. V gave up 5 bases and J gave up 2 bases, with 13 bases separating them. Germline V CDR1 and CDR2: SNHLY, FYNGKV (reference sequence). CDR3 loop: CASSPPGTTYEQYF. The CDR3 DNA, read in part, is TGTGCCAGCAGCCCCCCCGGGACAACCTATGAACAGTAC.

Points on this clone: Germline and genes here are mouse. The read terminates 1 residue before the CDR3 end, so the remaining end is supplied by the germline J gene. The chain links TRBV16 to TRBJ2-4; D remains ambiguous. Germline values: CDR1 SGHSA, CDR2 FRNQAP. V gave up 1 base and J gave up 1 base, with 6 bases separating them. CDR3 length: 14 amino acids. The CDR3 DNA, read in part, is TGTGCAAGCAGCTTAGGGGGTCGTCAAAACACCTTGTAC. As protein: CASSLGGRQNTLY. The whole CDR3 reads CASSLGGRQNTLYF.

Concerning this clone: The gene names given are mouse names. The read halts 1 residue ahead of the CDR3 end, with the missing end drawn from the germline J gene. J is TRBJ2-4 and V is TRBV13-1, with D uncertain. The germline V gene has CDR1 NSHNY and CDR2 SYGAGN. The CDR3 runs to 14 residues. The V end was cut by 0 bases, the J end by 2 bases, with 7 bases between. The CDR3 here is CASSDAHNQNTLYF. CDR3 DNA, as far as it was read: TGTGCCAGCAGTGATGCACACAATCAAAACACCTTGTAC.

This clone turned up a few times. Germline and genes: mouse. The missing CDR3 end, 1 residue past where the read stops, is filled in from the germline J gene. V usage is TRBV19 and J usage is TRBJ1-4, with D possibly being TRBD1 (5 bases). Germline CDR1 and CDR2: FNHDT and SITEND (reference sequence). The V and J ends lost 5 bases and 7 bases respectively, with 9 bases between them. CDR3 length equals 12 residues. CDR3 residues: CASRRRGERLFF. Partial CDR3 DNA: TGTGCCAGCAGAAGAAGGGGCGAAAGATTATTT.

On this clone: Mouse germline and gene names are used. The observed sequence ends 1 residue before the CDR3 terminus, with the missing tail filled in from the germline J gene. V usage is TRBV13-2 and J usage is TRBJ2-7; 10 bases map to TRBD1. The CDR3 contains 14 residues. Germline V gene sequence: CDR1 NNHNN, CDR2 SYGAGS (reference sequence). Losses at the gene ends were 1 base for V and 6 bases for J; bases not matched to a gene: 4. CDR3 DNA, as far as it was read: TGTGCCAGCGGTGATAGGGACAGGGGCGGTGAACAGTAC. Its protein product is CASGDRDRGGEQY. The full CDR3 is CASGDRDRGGEQYF.

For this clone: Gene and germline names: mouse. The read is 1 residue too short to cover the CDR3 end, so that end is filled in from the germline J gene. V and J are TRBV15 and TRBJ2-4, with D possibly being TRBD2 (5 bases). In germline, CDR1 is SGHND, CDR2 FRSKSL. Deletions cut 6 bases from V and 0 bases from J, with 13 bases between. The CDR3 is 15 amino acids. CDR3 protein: CASSPRTSSQNTLYF. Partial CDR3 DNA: TGTGCCAGCAGCCCCCGGACTTCTAGTCAAAACACCTTGTAC.

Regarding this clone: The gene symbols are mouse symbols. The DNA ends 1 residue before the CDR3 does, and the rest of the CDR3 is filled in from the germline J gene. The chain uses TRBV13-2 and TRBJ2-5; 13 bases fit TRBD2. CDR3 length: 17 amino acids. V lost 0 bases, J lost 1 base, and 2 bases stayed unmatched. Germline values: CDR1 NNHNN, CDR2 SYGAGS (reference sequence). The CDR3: CASGDEGTGGDQDTQYF. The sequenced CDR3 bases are TGTGCCAGCGGTGATGAGGGGACTGGGGGGGACCAAGACACCCAGTAC.

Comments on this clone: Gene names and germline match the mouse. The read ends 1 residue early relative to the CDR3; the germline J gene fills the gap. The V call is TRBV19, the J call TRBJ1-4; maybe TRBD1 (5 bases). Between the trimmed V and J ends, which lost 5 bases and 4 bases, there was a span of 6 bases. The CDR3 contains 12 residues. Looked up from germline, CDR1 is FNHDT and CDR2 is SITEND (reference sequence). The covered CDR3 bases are TGTGCCAGCAGGGACAACAACGAAAGATTATTT. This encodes CASRDNNERLF. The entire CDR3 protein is CASRDNNERLFF.

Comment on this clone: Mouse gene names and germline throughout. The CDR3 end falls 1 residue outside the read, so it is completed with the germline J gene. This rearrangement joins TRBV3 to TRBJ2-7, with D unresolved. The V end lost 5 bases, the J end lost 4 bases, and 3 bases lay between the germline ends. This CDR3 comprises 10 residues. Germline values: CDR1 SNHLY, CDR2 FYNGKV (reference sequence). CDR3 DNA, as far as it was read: TGTGCCAGCAGCATATATGAACAGTAC. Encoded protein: CASSIYEQY. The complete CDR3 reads CASSIYEQYF.

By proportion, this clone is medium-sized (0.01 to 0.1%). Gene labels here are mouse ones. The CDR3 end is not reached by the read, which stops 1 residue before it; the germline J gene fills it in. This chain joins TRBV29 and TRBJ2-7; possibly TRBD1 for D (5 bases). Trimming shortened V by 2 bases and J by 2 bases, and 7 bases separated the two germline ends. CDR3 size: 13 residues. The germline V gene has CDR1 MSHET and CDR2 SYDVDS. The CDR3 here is CASSLPGPYEQYF. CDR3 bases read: TGTGCTAGCAGTTTACCAGGGCCCTATGAACAGTAC.

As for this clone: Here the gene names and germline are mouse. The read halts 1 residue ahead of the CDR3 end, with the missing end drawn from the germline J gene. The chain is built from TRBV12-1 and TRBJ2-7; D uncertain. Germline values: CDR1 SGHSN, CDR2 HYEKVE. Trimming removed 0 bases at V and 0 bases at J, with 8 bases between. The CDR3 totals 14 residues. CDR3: CASSLDGVSYEQYF. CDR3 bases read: TGTGCCAGCTCTCTCGACGGGGTCTCCTATGAACAGTAC.

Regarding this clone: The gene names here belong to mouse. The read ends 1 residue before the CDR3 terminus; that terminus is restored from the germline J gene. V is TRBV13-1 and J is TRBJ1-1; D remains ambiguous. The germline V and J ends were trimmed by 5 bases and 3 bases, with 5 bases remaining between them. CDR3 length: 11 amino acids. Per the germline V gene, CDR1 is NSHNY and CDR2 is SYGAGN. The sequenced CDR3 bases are TGTGCCAGCAGCGATCACACAGAAGTCTTC. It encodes CASSDHTEVF. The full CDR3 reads CASSDHTEVFF.

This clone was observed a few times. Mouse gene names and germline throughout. The DNA read from the CDR3 is TGTGCCAGCAGGAGGGGTTATGAACAGTAC. This encodes CASRRGYEQY. The entire CDR3 reads CASRRGYEQYF. The rearrangement links TRBV15 to TRBJ2-7; TRBD1 is a possible D gene (5 bases). Read coverage stops 1 residue before the CDR3 terminus; the germline J gene supplies the remainder. The CDR3 contains 11 residues. The V end was cut by 6 bases, the J end by 4 bases, with 7 bases between. Germline assignment: CDR1 SGHND and CDR2 FRSKSL.

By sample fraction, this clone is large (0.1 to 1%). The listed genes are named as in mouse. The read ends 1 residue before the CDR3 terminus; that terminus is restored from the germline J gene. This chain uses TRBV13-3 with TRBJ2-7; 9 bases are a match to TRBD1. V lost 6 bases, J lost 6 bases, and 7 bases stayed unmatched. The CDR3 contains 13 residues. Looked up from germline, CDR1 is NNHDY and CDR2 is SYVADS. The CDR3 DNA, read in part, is TGTGCCAGCACCCCGGGACAGGGAGGTGAACAGTAC. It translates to CASTPGQGGEQY. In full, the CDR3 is CASTPGQGGEQYF.